The 9 T cell receptor beta chains given below trace back to one sample, sequenced in a study of CD8 T cells in ankylosing spondylitis (dated by TCRdb to 2017 to 2019). Libraries were made using 5' RACE. The sequencing machine was an Illumina HiSeq 2500. The public reads were reanalyzed by TCRdb: fastp trimming at Q25, MiXCR alignment, in-frame beta chains only. CDR3 protein sequences are deduplicated, and each keeps its most common genes and DNA. Across this sample there are approximately 550,000 distinct CDR3 sequences, with more than 9.5% seen only once. The ten top clones hold nearly 7% of the sample. Study-wide conclusions, independent of this receptor: A TCR beta motif of eight highly homologous amino acid variants appeared characteristic of blood from ankylosing spondylitis patients.

Their antigens are not known. The material sequenced was blood, either unsorted or a sorted T cell fraction (not recorded which). The receptors were gathered from a male donor with ankylosing spondylitis.

The CDR3 region is CASSQVGGRETYEQYF. The CDR3 coding sequence is TGCGCCAGCAGCCAAGTGGGTGGGAGGGAGACCTACGAGCAGTACTTC. The chain carries TRBV4-1 and TRBJ2-7; 7 bases fit TRBD2. The CDR3 totals 16 residues. The ends lost 1 base at V and 2 bases at J; junction bases unmatched: 8. Germline V CDR1 and CDR2: MGHRA, YSYEKL.

This clonotype was seen many times. The rearrangement joins TRBV4-2 to TRBJ2-1, with TRBD2 identical over 8 bases. The V and J ends lost 4 bases and 6 bases, in that order; junction bases with no gene match: 5. The CDR3 is 14 amino acids. From germline, CDR1 is LGHNA and CDR2 YNFKEQ. For the CDR3, the DNA is TGTGCCAGCAGCCCCGGACTAGCCTCCAATGAGCAGTTCTTC. Translating it yields CASSPGLASNEQFF.

The chain uses TRBV7-8 and TRBJ2-3, with a possible D match to TRBD2 (6 bases). This CDR3 has 15 amino acids. Germline V gene data show CDR1 as SGHVS and CDR2 as FQNEAQ. V was cut by 2 bases and J by 4 bases, with 13 bases left in between. The CDR3 region is CASSLREEGADTQYF. The CDR3 region has the DNA TGTGCCAGCAGCTTAAGGGAGGAGGGCGCAGATACGCAGTATTTT.

This clonotype has just a few counts. The chain recombines TRBV6-5 with TRBJ2-1; TRBD2 matches at 11 bases. This CDR3 is 16 amino acids long. Germline V CDR1 and CDR2: MNHEY, SVGAGI. With V trimmed by 4 bases and J by 7 bases, 9 bases remained unmatched. The CDR3 loop is CASSSLTSGSGNEQFF. CDR3 DNA: TGTGCCAGCAGTTCCCTTACTAGCGGGAGCGGGAATGAGCAGTTCTTC.

This clonotype was observed many times. V and J are TRBV4-2 and TRBJ2-1, with 8 nucleotides matching TRBD1. Unmatched junction bases numbered 5, after V lost 0 bases and J lost 4 bases. Germline assignment: CDR1 LGHNA and CDR2 YNFKEQ. This CDR3 contains 16 residues. The CDR3 DNA reads TGTGCCAGCAGCCAAGAGCCGGGACAGGCATACAATGAGCAGTTCTTC. Translating gives CASSQEPGQAYNEQFF.

This clonotype was observed many times. This chain connects TRBV29-1 to TRBJ1-5; 8 bases map to TRBD1. Germline CDR1 and CDR2: SQVTM and ANQGSEA. This CDR3 contains 14 residues. Trimming cost V 7 bases and J 3 bases; bases outside gene matches: 8. The CDR3 loop reads CSALTGANNQPQHF. CDR3 DNA: TGCAGCGCCCTGACAGGGGCCAACAATCAGCCCCAGCATTTT.

This clonotype was observed a few times. The gene calls are TRBV7-2 and TRBJ2-1; 9 bases fit TRBD2. Germline CDR1 reads SGHTA; CDR2 reads FQGNSA. The CDR3 contains 15 residues. J was trimmed by 7 bases and V by 3 bases; bases with no gene match: 7. The CDR3, as DNA: TGTGCCAGCAGCTTGAATAGCGGGAGACAAAATGAGCAGTTCTTC. Translated, it gives CASSLNSGRQNEQFF.

This clonotype was picked up a small number of times. The rearrangement links TRBV11-2 to TRBJ2-7, with D possibly TRBD2 on 6 matching bases. There are 15 residues in the CDR3. The germline V gene has CDR1 SGHAT and CDR2 FQNNGV. Trimming took off 0 bases at V and 2 bases at J, with 11 bases between the two ends. The CDR3 is CASSLDRGGTYEQYF. The CDR3 DNA is TGTGCCAGCAGCTTAGATCGTGGGGGGACCTACGAGCAGTACTTC. Based on the CDR3 plus reference TRBV11-2 and TRBJ2-7, the full variable domain is EAGVAQSPRYKIIEKRQSVAFWCNPISGHATLYWYQQILGQGPKLLIQFQNNGVVDDSQLPKDRFSAERLKGVDSTLKIQPAKLEDSAVYLCASSLDRGGTYEQYFGPGTRLTVT.

This clonotype has a count of ten or more. The V and J genes are TRBV9 and TRBJ2-5; 7 bases match TRBD2. The CDR3 consists of 14 residues. Germline CDR1 SGDLS, CDR2 YYNGEE. V was clipped by 3 bases and J by 2 bases; unmatched bases: 4. CDR3 region: CASSAGTIQETQYF. CDR3 bases: TGTGCCAGCAGCGCCGGGACTATTCAAGAGACCCAGTACTTC.